This T cell receptor beta chain derives from a study of blood T cell repertoires in COVID-19. Study summary: Samples taken during acute and convalescent COVID-19 were collected in the United States, Italy and Spain. PBMCs, B-cell-depleted T cells, or T cells provided the cDNA or gDNA that made up the material.

Authors' data handling: Amplifying reference gene primers gave estimates of nucleated cell counts. Measured with immunoSEQ multiplex PCR; TCRdb has only the in-frame clones, and not every one. V, J and clone size reflect that table, while D and trimming were determined from the DNA. The sample carries about 140,000 clones, around 89% recorded once. The TCR was taken from a woman over 75 with acute or convalescent COVID-19. The sequenced material came from peripheral blood.

CDR3 bases: TGTGCCAGCAGCGTAGGCGAGGGCTCCTATCAGCCCCAGCATTTT. It yields the protein CASSVGEGSYQPQHF. This chain connects TRBV9 to TRBJ1-5; D is uncertain. With 0 bases removed from V and 5 bases from J, the gap between germline ends came to 12 bases. The CDR3 sequence is 15 residues long. Germline CDR1 and CDR2: SGDLS and YYNGEE.